Listed below are T cell receptor beta chains from one sample, sequenced in a study of regulatory dendritic cells for organ transplantation. TCRdb keeps only in-frame clones here, not all; method: immunoSEQ multiplex PCR. Seen here are 10,000 to 15,000 clones, around 92% observed once, and the top ten hold 0.22%. These receptors lack a known antigen. The specimen was naive CD8+ T cells from blood cultured with regulatory dendritic cells. These receptors were collected from a human donor in good health. Both conserved end residues are part of each CDR3. A D gene is named only where the DNA matches it firmly. Clone size, where shown, is once, few, many, or a class for clones that have expanded.

>TRBV5-4|.|.|TRBJ1-5
CASSLGHDQPQHF
TGTGCCAGCAGCTTGGGCCACGATCAGCCCCAGCATTTT
>TRBV2|.|.|TRBJ1-2
CASRGTTYGYTF
TGTGCCAGCAGGGGGACGACCTATGGCTACACCTTC
>TRBV27|.|.|TRBJ2-1
CASSFRRQTYNEQFF
TGTGCCAGCAGTTTCAGGCGACAAACCTACAATGAGCAGTTCTTC
>TRBV28|.|.|TRBJ2-7
CASGPNGYEQYF
TGTGCCAGCGGCCCGAACGGGTACGAGCAGTACTTC
>TRBV6-1|.|.|TRBJ2-3
CASSEYTTDTQYF
TGTGCCAGCAGTGAATACACCACAGATACGCAGTATTTT
>TRBV7-9|.|.|TRBJ2-7
CASSLVAGTSYEQYF
TGTGCCAGCAGCTTAGTGGCAGGGACCTCCTACGAGCAGTACTTC
>TRBV7-9|TRBD2|.|TRBJ2-3
CASSQLLARIHADTQYF
TGTGCCAGCAGCCAACTACTAGCGCGCATTCATGCAGATACGCAGTATTTT
>TRBV2|TRBD1|.|TRBJ1-1
CASGRTAGTGAFF
TGTGCCAGCGGAAGAACCGCCGGGACAGGGGCTTTCTTT
>TRBV29-1|.|.|TRBJ1-2
CSVEETGEIMVGYTF
TGCAGCGTTGAGGAAACCGGGGAAATCATGGTAGGCTACACCTTC
>TRBV11-2|.|.|TRBJ2-3
CASSLGWGKQYF
TGTGCCAGCAGCTTAGGGTGGGGGAAGCAGTATTTT
>TRBV7-2|.|.|TRBJ2-7
CASSLTARGSYEQYF
TGTGCCAGCAGCTTGACTGCACGGGGGTCCTACGAGCAGTACTTC
>TRBV29-1|TRBD2|.|TRBJ2-1
CSVEVLITGGNEQFF
TGCAGCGTTGAAGTGTTGATAACGGGGGGCAATGAGCAGTTCTTC
>TRBV9|TRBD2|.|TRBJ2-1
CASSYLAGGFYNEQFF
TGTGCCAGCAGCTACCTAGCGGGGGGGTTTTACAATGAGCAGTTCTTC
>TRBV7-6|TRBD2|.|TRBJ2-5
CASSLVFAVLAGGRWEETQYF
TGTGCCAGCAGCTTAGTATTCGCGGTACTAGCGGGAGGTCGTTGGGAAGAGACCCAGTACTTC
>TRBV4-3|.|.|TRBJ2-7
CASSQDWGYEQYF
TGCGCCAGCAGCCAAGATTGGGGCTACGAGCAGTACTTC
>TRBV7-2|.|.|TRBJ2-3
CASSEMDTQYF
TGTGCCAGCAGCGAAATGGATACGCAGTATTTT
>TRBV28|.|.|TRBJ2-1
CASRVFEGGLNEQFF
TGTGCCAGCAGGGTGTTCGAGGGAGGCCTCAATGAGCAGTTCTTC
>TRBV7-9|.|.|TRBJ2-1
CASSLGVSSYNEQFF
TGTGCCAGCAGCTTAGGGGTAAGCTCCTACAATGAGCAGTTCTTC
>TRBV5-6|.|.|TRBJ1-1
CASRAPREDGDTEAFF
TGTGCCAGCAGGGCCCCTCGGGAGGATGGGGACACTGAAGCTTTCTTT
>TRBV4-1|.|.|TRBJ2-7
CASSQVQDYHYYEQYF
TGCGCCAGCAGCCAAGTACAGGACTACCACTACTACGAGCAGTACTTC
>TRBV11-2|.|.|TRBJ1-2
CASSLGGHYGYTF
TGTGCCAGCAGCTTAGGAGGCCACTATGGCTACACCTTC
>TRBV27|.|once|TRBJ1-1
CASSFSASTEAFF
TGTGCCAGCAGTTTCAGTGCAAGCACTGAAGCTTTCTTT
>TRBV27|TRBD1|.|TRBJ1-1
CASSWDSQTEAFF
TGTGCCAGCAGCTGGGACAGTCAAACTGAAGCTTTCTTT
>TRBV19|.|once|TRBJ2-7
CASGTYEQYF
TGTGCCTCTGGGACCTACGAGCAGTACTTC
>TRBV7-2|TRBD1|.|TRBJ2-7
CASSPRTGVVYEQYF
TGTGCCAGCAGCCCCCGGACAGGGGTTGTCTACGAGCAGTACTTC
>TRBV28|.|.|TRBJ2-2
CASSERGSGELFF
TGTGCCAGCAGCGAGAGGGGCTCCGGGGAGCTGTTTTTT
>TRBV7-9|.|.|TRBJ2-1
CASSARGRVEQFF
TGTGCCAGCAGCGCCCGAGGACGGGTTGAGCAGTTCTTC
>TRBV10-3|.|.|TRBJ2-5
CAISQPGQDETQYF
TGTGCCATCAGCCAGCCGGGACAAGACGAGACCCAGTACTTC
>TRBV7-3|TRBD2|.|TRBJ2-1
CASSLAGGILYEQFF
TGTGCCAGCAGCTTAGCGGGGGGGATTCTATATGAGCAGTTCTTC
>TRBV5-1|.|.|TRBJ1-4
CASSSLDSGQTINEKLFF
TGCGCCAGCAGCAGCTTGGATTCTGGACAGACCATTAATGAAAAACTGTTTTTT
>TRBV6-1|.|.|TRBJ2-5
CASTVGETQYF
TGTGCCAGCACCGTAGGGGAGACCCAGTACTTC
>TRBV5-8|.|.|TRBJ1-1
CASRLGQYTEAFF
TGTGCCAGCAGATTAGGACAGTACACTGAAGCTTTCTTT
>TRBV19|TRBD1|.|TRBJ1-3
CASSSTVVLDRGRNTIYF
TGTGCCAGTAGCTCGACGGTCGTCTTGGACAGGGGAAGGAACACCATATATTTT
>TRBV28|.|.|TRBJ1-2
CASLERGKGYTF
TGTGCCAGCTTGGAGAGGGGAAAGGGCTACACCTTC
>TRBV7-6|TRBD2|.|TRBJ2-7
CASSLAISGGPYEQYF
TGTGCCAGCAGCTTAGCGATAAGCGGGGGCCCCTACGAGCAGTACTTC
>TRBV7-2|TRBD1|.|TRBJ2-7
CASSLWTGNYEQYF
TGTGCCAGCAGCTTGTGGACAGGGAACTACGAGCAGTACTTC
>TRBV16|.|once|TRBJ1-2
CASSHLASNYGYTF
TGTGCCAGCAGCCATTTAGCCAGTAACTATGGCTACACCTTC
>TRBV9|.|.|TRBJ2-1
CASSVALQGGREQFF
TGTGCCAGCAGCGTAGCCCTGCAGGGTGGTCGGGAGCAGTTCTTC
>TRBV27|.|.|TRBJ2-1
CASSFSRPSYNEQFF
TGTGCCAGCAGTTTTTCGAGGCCATCCTACAATGAGCAGTTCTTC
>TRBV2|.|once|TRBJ1-2
CAGLDSTYGYTF
TGTGCCGGACTGGACAGCACCTATGGCTACACCTTC
>TRBV27|.|.|TRBJ2-7
CASSFTGQPYYEQYF
TGTGCCAGCAGTTTTACGGGTCAACCCTACTACGAGCAGTACTTC
>TRBV19|.|once|TRBJ2-1
CASSLTIRSADEQFF
TGTGCCAGTAGCCTCACGATTCGGTCGGCCGATGAGCAGTTCTTC
>TRBV19|.|.|TRBJ1-1
CASSHAGGTEAFF
TGTGCCAGTAGCCACGCCGGGGGCACTGAAGCTTTCTTT
>TRBV28|TRBD2|.|TRBJ2-5
CASRTSGGGETQYF
TGTGCCAGCAGAACGTCGGGGGGGGGAGAGACCCAGTACTTC
>TRBV18|.|.|TRBJ1-5
CASSPGGGNQPQHF
TGTGCCAGCTCACCAGGGGGTGGCAATCAGCCCCAGCATTTT
>TRBV6-1|TRBD1|.|TRBJ1-1
CAMQQGAHEAFF
TGTGCCATGCAGCAGGGGGCCCATGAAGCTTTCTTT
>TRBV27|.|.|TRBJ1-2
CASSFGGGIYGYTF
TGTGCCAGCAGTTTTGGGGGGGGCATCTATGGCTACACCTTC
>TRBV21-1|.|.|TRBJ2-7
CASSKGHRDRDYEQYF
TGTGCCAGCAGCAAAGGGCACCGGGACAGGGACTACGAGCAGTACTTC